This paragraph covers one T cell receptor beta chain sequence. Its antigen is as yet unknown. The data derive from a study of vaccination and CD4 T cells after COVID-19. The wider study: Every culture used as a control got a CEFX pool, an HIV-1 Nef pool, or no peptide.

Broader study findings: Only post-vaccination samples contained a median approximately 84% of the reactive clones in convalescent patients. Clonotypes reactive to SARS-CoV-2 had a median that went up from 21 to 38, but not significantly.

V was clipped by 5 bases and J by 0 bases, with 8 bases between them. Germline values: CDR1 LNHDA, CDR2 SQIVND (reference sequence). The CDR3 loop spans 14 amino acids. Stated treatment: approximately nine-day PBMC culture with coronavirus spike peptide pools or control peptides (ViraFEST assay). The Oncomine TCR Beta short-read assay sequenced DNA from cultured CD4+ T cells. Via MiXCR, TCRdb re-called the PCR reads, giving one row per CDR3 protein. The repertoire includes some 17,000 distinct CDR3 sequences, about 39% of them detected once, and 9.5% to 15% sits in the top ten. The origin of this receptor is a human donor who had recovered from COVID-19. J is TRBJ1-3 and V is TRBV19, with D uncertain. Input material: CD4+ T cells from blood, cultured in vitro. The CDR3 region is CASSRKSSGNTIYF. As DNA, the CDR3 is TGTGCCAGTAGTCGGAAGAGCTCTGGAAACACCATATATTTT.